Each of the 5 T cell receptor beta chains below was sequenced from the same sample in a study of cytomegalovirus exposure and HLA in healthy donors. The study ran its PCR with 60 Vbeta and 13 Jbeta primers. TCRdb's copy holds only in-frame clones and misses some; the assay was immunoSEQ multiplex PCR. The sample lists under 200,000 clones, approximately 77% seen once, with around 3.7% in the top ten. The sample was PBMCs. These receptors were obtained from a man aged 40-49 years in good health and CMV-seropositive.

The CDR3 nucleotides are TGTGCCACCCACCCGACAGGCTTCAATCAGCCCCAGCATTTT. Protein sequence: CATHPTGFNQPQHF. The V gene is TRBV6-5, the J gene TRBJ1-5; perhaps TRBD1 as D (6 bases). This CDR3 has 14 amino acids. Germline values: CDR1 MNHEY, CDR2 SVGAGI. V was shortened by 10 bases and J by 3 bases, with 16 bases between the two germline ends.

The chain uses TRBV21-1 and TRBJ2-7; TRBD1, the D gene given by the table, was not confirmed from the DNA. TRBV21-1 constitutes a pseudogene. This CDR3 spans 15 amino acids. The CDR3 DNA sequence: TGTGCCAGCAGCAAAGTCCGAGACAGGCTCTACCCGCAGTACTTC. Protein product: CASSKVRDRLYPQYF.

This chain connects TRBV7-9 to TRBJ1-3; the D gene is possibly TRBD1 (6 bases). The V gene lost 5 bases and the J gene lost 4 bases, with 15 bases spanning the gap. Germline assignment: CDR1 SEHNR and CDR2 FQNEAQ (reference sequence). CDR3 length: 15 amino acids. The CDR3 reads CASSTEVGAGNTIYF. In DNA, the CDR3 is TGTGCCAGCAGCACAGAGGTGGGGGCGGGAAACACCATATATTTT.

The chain employs TRBV7-9 and TRBJ2-6, with 8 bases lining up with TRBD1. Trimming took 5 bases from V and 0 from J; bases not matched to a gene: 6. CDR1 is SEHNR and CDR2 is FQNEAQ in the germline V gene (reference sequence). CDR3 length: 17 residues. This chain's CDR3 is CASSPTGAVSGANVLTF. The CDR3 DNA reads as TGTGCCAGCAGCCCGACAGGGGCGGTCTCTGGGGCCAACGTCCTGACTTTC.

This clone has only a few counts. The J gene is TRBJ2-5, the V gene TRBV11-2; 8 bases match TRBD2. V was clipped by 4 bases and J by 7 bases; unmatched bases: 17. The V gene's germline CDR1 is SGHAT and CDR2 FQNNGV. The CDR3 length is 17 residues. The CDR3: CASSWGGGGSPLRTQYF. In nucleotides, the CDR3 is TGTGCCAGCAGCTGGGGGGGCGGGGGGAGTCCTTTGCGGACCCAGTACTTC. The full variable domain, with the rest looked up from reference TRBV11-2 and TRBJ2-5, is EAGVAQSPRYKIIEKRQSVAFWCNPISGHATLYWYQQILGQGPKLLIQFQNNGVVDDSQLPKDRFSAERLKGVDSTLKIQPAKLEDSAVYLCASSWGGGGSPLRTQYFGPGTRLLVL.